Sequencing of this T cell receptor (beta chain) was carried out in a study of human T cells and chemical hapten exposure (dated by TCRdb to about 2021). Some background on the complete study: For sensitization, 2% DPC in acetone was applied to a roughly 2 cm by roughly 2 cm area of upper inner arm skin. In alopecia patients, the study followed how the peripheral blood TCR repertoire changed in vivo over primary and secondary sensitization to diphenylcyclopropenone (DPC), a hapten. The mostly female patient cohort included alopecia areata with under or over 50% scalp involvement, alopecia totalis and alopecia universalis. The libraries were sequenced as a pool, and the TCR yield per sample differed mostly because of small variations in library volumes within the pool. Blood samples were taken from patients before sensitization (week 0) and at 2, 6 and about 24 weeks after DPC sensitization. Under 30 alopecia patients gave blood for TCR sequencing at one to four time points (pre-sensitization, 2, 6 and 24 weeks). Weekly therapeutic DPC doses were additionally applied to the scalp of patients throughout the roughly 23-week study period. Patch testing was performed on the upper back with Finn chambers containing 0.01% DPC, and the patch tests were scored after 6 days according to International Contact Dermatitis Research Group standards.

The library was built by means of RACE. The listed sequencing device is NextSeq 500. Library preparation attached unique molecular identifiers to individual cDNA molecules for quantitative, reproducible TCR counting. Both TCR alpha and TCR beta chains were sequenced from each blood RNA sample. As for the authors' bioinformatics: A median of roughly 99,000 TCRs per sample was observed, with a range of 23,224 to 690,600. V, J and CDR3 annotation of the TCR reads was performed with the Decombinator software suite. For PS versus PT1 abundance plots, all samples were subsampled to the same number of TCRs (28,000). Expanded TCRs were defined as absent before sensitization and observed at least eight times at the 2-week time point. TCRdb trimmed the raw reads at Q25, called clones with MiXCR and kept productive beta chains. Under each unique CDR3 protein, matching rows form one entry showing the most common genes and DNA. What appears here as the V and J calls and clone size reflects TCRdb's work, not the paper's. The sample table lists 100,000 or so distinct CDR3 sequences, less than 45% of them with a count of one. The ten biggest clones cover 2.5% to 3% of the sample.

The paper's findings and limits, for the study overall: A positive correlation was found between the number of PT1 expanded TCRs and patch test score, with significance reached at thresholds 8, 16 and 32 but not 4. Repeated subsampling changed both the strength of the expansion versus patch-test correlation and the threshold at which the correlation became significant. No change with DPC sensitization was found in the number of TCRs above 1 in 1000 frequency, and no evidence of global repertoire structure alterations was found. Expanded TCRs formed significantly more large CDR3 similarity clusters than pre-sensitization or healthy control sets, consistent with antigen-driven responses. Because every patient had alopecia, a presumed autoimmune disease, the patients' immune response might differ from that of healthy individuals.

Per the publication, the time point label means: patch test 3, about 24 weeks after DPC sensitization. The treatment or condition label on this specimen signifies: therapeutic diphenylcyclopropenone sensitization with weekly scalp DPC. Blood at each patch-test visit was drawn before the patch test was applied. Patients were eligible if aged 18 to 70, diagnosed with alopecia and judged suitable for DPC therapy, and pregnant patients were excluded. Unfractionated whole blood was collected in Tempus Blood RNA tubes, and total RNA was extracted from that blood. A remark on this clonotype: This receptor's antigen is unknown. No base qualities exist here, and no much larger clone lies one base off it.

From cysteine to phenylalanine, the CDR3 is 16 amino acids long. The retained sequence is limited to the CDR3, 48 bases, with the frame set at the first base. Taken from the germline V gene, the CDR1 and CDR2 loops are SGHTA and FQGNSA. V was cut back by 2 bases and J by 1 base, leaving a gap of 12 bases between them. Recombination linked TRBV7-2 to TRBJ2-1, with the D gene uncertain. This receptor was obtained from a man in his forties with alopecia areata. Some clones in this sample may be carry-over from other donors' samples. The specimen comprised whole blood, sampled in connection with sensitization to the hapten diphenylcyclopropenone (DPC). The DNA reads TGTGCCAGCAGCTTATTTGTGGGATCGTCCTACAATGAGCAGTTCTTC. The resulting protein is CASSLFVGSSYNEQFF.